This T cell receptor beta chain derives from a study of blood T cell repertoires in COVID-19. On the study more broadly: COVID-19 samples, acute and convalescent, were from the United States, Italy and Spain.

CDR3 size: 12 residues. V lost 1 base to trimming and J lost 4 bases, with 5 bases between them. Germline lookup yields CDR1 MGHDK and CDR2 SYGVNS. The authors' processing: The authors estimated nucleated cell counts from reference gene primer amplification. Some clones are missing from TCRdb's copy, which holds only in-frame ones; the method was immunoSEQ multiplex PCR. That table is the source of V, J and clone size, and D and trimming were worked out from the DNA. This repertoire shows some 160,000 clones, roughly 80% found once; its top ten account for about 8%. Participants' own reports of clinical history determined their cohort assignment.

This clonotype was sampled from a woman aged 50 to 65 who had recovered from COVID-19. The chain is built from TRBV25-1 and TRBJ2-7; the D gene is possibly TRBD2 (5 bases). The sample was PBMCs or T cells enriched from blood (not recorded which). CDR3 coding DNA: TGTGCCAGCAGTGAATCGGGGTACGAGCAGTACTTC. Encoded protein: CASSESGYEQYF.